A single sample is the source of the 10 T cell receptor beta chains below, sequenced in a study of T-cell reconstitution after alpha-beta-depleted transplantation in children. The library targeted TCRbeta and was prepared with unique molecular identifiers. TCRdb re-analysed the PCR reads in MiXCR, keeping a single row per CDR3 protein. This table holds hundreds of thousands of distinct CDR3 sequences, 15% to 20% found once. Specimen: PBMCs, mostly from graft donor cells, collected 360 days after TCRalphabeta/CD19-depleted stem cell transplant. The receptors were gathered from a male patient aged 2-9 years who had a stem cell transplant for acute lymphoblastic leukemia, so the T cells may come from the graft donor.

In its sample, this clonotype was seen a few times. The gene calls are TRBV10-3 and TRBJ2-7; 12 bases map to TRBD2. CDR1 and CDR2 from the germline V gene are ENHRY and SYGVKD. J lost 6 bases, V lost 6 bases, and 21 bases had no gene match. The CDR3 length is 19 residues. The chain's CDR3 is CAISAALAGGPPPPSEQYF. DNA for the CDR3: TGTGCCATCAGCGCCGCGCTAGCGGGAGGGCCCCCCCCTCCTAGCGAGCAGTACTTC.

This sequence joins TRBV6-1 and TRBJ2-6, with D possibly TRBD1 on 5 matching bases. V lost 5 bases, J lost 0 bases, and 8 bases lay in between. This CDR3 has 15 residues. Germline CDR1 MNHNS, CDR2 SASEGT. CDR3 coding DNA: TGTGCCAGCAGTCTCAGGGTCTCTGGGGCCAACGTCCTGACTTTC. Protein product: CASSLRVSGANVLTF.

Ten or more counts support this clonotype. The CDR3: CASSPALAGVKDTQYF. In DNA form, the CDR3 reads TGTGCCAGCTCACCCGCCCTAGCGGGAGTTAAAGATACGCAGTATTTT. The chain couples TRBV18 to TRBJ2-3, with TRBD2 identical over 10 bases. V lost 3 bases to trimming and J lost 5 bases; unmatched junction nucleotides: 8. Germline lookup yields CDR1 KGHSH and CDR2 LQKENI. CDR3 length: 16 residues.

This chain joins TRBV4-3 and TRBJ2-3, with no clear D. The germline V and J ends were trimmed by 0 bases and 4 bases, with 11 bases remaining between them. Germline V gives CDR1 LGHNA, CDR2 YSLEER. This CDR3 is built from 15 residues. The CDR3 bases are TGCGCCAGCAGCCAAGATTTCCTAGGCTCAGATACGCAGTATTTT. This translates into CASSQDFLGSDTQYF.

A few counts support this clonotype. The chain links TRBV28 to TRBJ1-6; 9 nucleotides agree with TRBD1. V trimming: 6 bases; J trimming: 4 bases; junction bases outside the gene matches: 13. The germline V gene has CDR1 MDHEN and CDR2 SYDVKM. The CDR3 extends over 18 amino acids. DNA for the CDR3: TGTGCCAGCAGCCGACTTAGACAGGGGGATGTATATAATTCACCCCTCCACTTT. Translating it yields CASSRLRQGDVYNSPLHF. The complete variable domain, with remaining parts taken from reference TRBV28 and TRBJ1-6, reads DVKVTQSSRYLVKRTGEKVFLECVQDMDHENMFWYRQDPGLGLRLIYFSYDVKMKEKGDIPEGYSVSREKKERFSLILESASTNQTSMYLCASSRLRQGDVYNSPLHFGNGTRLTVT.

This clonotype was observed at least ten times. The CDR3 sequence is CASSQADQLGNAYNEQFF. Written as DNA, the CDR3 is TGCGCCAGCAGCCAAGCGGACCAACTAGGGAATGCCTACAATGAGCAGTTCTTC. V gene TRBV4-1 combines with J gene TRBJ2-1, with D tentatively TRBD2 (5 bases). Trimming took 1 base from V and 2 from J, leaving 18 bases between them. The germline V gene has CDR1 MGHRA and CDR2 YSYEKL. This CDR3 spans 18 amino acids.

This clonotype was seen more than once but under ten times. The chain uses TRBV5-1 and TRBJ1-4; TRBD1 is a possible D gene (5 bases). The V end lost 3 bases, the J end lost 3 bases, and 15 bases lay between the germline ends. Germline V lookup: CDR1 SGHRS, CDR2 YFSETQ. CDR3 size: 16 residues. This CDR3 is CASSSGTLASNEKLFF. Written as DNA, the CDR3 is TGCGCCAGCAGCTCAGGGACGCTGGCTTCTAATGAAAAACTGTTTTTT.

The V and J genes are TRBV9 and TRBJ2-3; no definite D call. The V gene's germline CDR1 is SGDLS and CDR2 YYNGEE. The V end lost 0 bases, the J end lost 4 bases, and 12 bases lay between the germline ends. This CDR3 is built from 15 residues. The CDR3 coding sequence is TGTGCCAGCAGCGTAGTTTCTACCGGTGCAGATACGCAGTATTTT. Amino acid sequence: CASSVVSTGADTQYF.

This clonotype was picked up a small number of times. The genes are TRBV4-1 and TRBJ2-7; TRBD2 aligns across 12 bases. J was trimmed by 2 bases and V by 5 bases; bases with no gene match: 7. Germline CDR1 MGHRA, CDR2 YSYEKL. The CDR3 length is 16 residues. Here the CDR3 reads CASSSYLAGGPYEQYF. CDR3 bases: TGCGCCAGCAGCTCATACCTAGCGGGAGGGCCCTACGAGCAGTACTTC.

This clonotype was observed many times. The V gene is TRBV7-9, the J gene TRBJ2-5, with TRBD2 as a possible D gene (6 bases). The CDR3 totals 16 residues. Germline V lookup: CDR1 SEHNR, CDR2 FQNEAQ (reference sequence). Trimming pared 0 bases from V and 1 base from J, leaving 12 bases between. In nucleotides, the CDR3 is TGTGCCAGCAGCTTAGCGCCTAGCGAAATCCAAGAGACCCAGTACTTC. Its translation is CASSLAPSEIQETQYF.